This section outlines one T cell receptor (beta chain) sequence together with its context. This entry is derived from a study of T cell responses to AZD1222 COVID-19 vaccine. The assay was immunoSEQ multiplex PCR, and TCRdb's table has in-frame clones only and misses some. The data show some 97,000 clones, about nine tenths seen once. Sequencing used peripheral blood, obtained on day 0 of AZD1222 vaccination. The TCR was taken from an adult in good health.

The CDR3 DNA reads TGTGCCAGCTCACCAGTAAATTCCGGGGCCAACGTCCTGACTTTC. Its translation: CASSPVNSGANVLTF. This chain links TRBV18 with TRBJ2-6; D gene ambiguous. Germline CDR1 and CDR2: KGHSH and LQKENI. CDR3 length equals 15 residues. V was shortened by 2 bases and J by 4 bases, with 9 bases between the two germline ends.